Presented here are 5 T cell receptor beta chains from one specimen sequenced in a study of T cells in Graves' hyperthyroidism and ophthalmopathy. RNA transcripts served as the template for amplifying TCR beta CDR3 regions. The primer set for the first-round RT-PCR of the TCR CDR3 was HTBI. TCRdb reanalysed the multiplex PCR reads using MiXCR and keeps one entry per CDR3 protein. The sample holds around 690,000 distinct CDR3 sequences, roughly 17% seen once. The sequenced sample consisted of blood. The receptors come from a man aged 50 or older with Graves' hyperthyroidism.

This clonotype was recorded many times. The rearrangement links TRBV2 to TRBJ2-1; 12 nucleotides agree with TRBD2. In germline, CDR1 is SNHLY, CDR2 FYNNEI. The CDR3 covers 18 residues. The V segment lost 1 base and the J segment 5 bases; nucleotides outside the gene matches: 9. The CDR3 reads CASSEVGLAGGVNNEQFF. CDR3 DNA: TGTGCCAGCAGTGAAGTGGGACTAGCGGGTGGGGTAAACAATGAGCAGTTCTTC. Full variable domain (rest looked up from reference TRBV2 and TRBJ2-1): EPEVTQTPSHQVTQMGQEVILRCVPISNHLYFYWYRQILGQKVEFLVSFYNNEISEKSEIFDDQFSVERPDGSNFTLKIRSTKLEDSAMYFCASSEVGLAGGVNNEQFFGPGTRLTVL.

This clonotype was seen ten or more times. The chain uses TRBV12-3 or TRBV12-4 and TRBJ1-1, with D hard to call. This CDR3 is built from 13 residues. V was trimmed by 8 bases and J by 4 bases, leaving 14 bases between them. CDR3 coding DNA: TGTGCCAGCGGACTGACGCTGGCCACTGAAGCTTTCTTT. Translation: CASGLTLATEAFF.

This chain joins TRBV6-2 or TRBV6-3 and TRBJ2-3; 8 bases align to TRBD2. CDR1 and CDR2 (germline): MNHEY, SVGEGT. CDR3 length equals 17 residues. Losses at the gene ends were 0 bases for V and 2 bases for J; bases not matched to a gene: 7. The CDR3: CASSYSKGLAHTDTQYF. The CDR3 coding sequence is TGTGCCAGCAGTTACTCGAAAGGACTAGCTCACACAGATACGCAGTATTTT.

This rearrangement joins TRBV28 to TRBJ2-3; D remains ambiguous. The CDR3 has 15 amino acids. Germline V gene lookup returns CDR1 MDHEN and CDR2 SYDVKM. Deletions cut 1 base from V and 4 bases from J, with 12 bases between. The chain's CDR3 is CASSLFANSPDTQYF. The CDR3 nucleotides read TGTGCCAGCAGTTTATTTGCTAACAGCCCAGATACGCAGTATTTT. The full variable domain, its missing parts supplied by reference TRBV28 and TRBJ2-3, is DVKVTQSSRYLVKRTGEKVFLECVQDMDHENMFWYRQDPGLGLRLIYFSYDVKMKEKGDIPEGYSVSREKKERFSLILESASTNQTSMYLCASSLFANSPDTQYFGPGTRLTVL.

This clonotype was detected only a few times. The chain employs TRBV2 and TRBJ2-7; D perhaps matches TRBD1 (5 bases). CDR1 is SNHLY, CDR2 FYNNEI, per germline. This CDR3 region has 13 residues. Trimming took off 7 bases at V and 1 base at J, with 11 bases between the two ends. The CDR3 loop is CASTQGESYEQYF. The CDR3 DNA sequence: TGTGCCAGCACCCAAGGGGAATCCTACGAGCAGTACTTC.